This passage covers 28 T cell receptor beta chains from one sample sequenced in a study of blood T cells in healthy people across ages. The second PCR ran about 7 to 12 cycles with a sample-barcoded 5' primer and J-beta primers. TCRdb re-derived calls from the 5' RACE reads in MiXCR, one entry per CDR3 protein. The profile shows approximately 1,000,000 distinct CDR3 sequences, more than 35% of them singletons. Input material: blood. These receptors were collected from an older woman in good health.

The chain employs TRBV20-1 and TRBJ2-3, with 11 positions matching TRBD2. This CDR3 spans 16 amino acids. Germline CDR1 is DFQATT and CDR2 is SNEGSKA (reference sequence). Unmatched junction bases numbered 6, after V lost 0 bases and J lost 4 bases. CDR3 protein: CSARDGASGRSDTQYF. The CDR3 region has the DNA TGCAGTGCTAGAGATGGGGCTAGCGGGAGGTCAGATACGCAGTATTTT.

This clonotype was recorded at least ten times. The gene calls are TRBV5-4 and TRBJ1-6; TRBD1 matches at 7 bases. CDR3 size: 14 residues. After removal of 4 bases from V and 7 bases from J, the junction contained 5 bases not matched to a gene. The germline V gene has CDR1 SGHNT and CDR2 YYREEE (reference sequence). This CDR3 is CASSRQGTNSPLHF. CDR3 bases: TGTGCCAGCAGCCGACAGGGCACGAATTCACCCCTCCACTTT. Supplemented by reference TRBV5-4 and TRBJ1-6, the full variable domain reads ETGVTQSPTHLIKTRGQQVTLRCSSQSGHNTVSWYQQALGQGPQFIFQYYREEENGRGNFPPRFSGLQFPNYSSELNVNALELDDSALYLCASSRQGTNSPLHFGNGTRLTVT.

The CDR3 bases are TGTGCCAGCAGCCAAGTTGTAGCCAAAAACATTCAGTACTTC. Translating it yields CASSQVVAKNIQYF. This rearrangement joins TRBV3-1 to TRBJ2-4, with D uncertain. CDR3 length equals 14 residues. V lost 1 base to trimming and J lost 0 bases, with 4 bases between them. Germline assignment: CDR1 LGHDT and CDR2 YNNKEL (reference sequence).

Regarding this clonotype: Mismatch with germline at one junction end may stem from a read error. The rearrangement joins TRBV4-1 to TRBJ2-5; 8 positions match TRBD1. The J call may be incorrect, as the DNA end agrees better with TRBJ2-7. The germline gives CDR1 MGHRA, CDR2 YSYEKL. The length of the CDR3 is 16 residues. In nucleotides, the CDR3 is TGCGCCGGCAGCCAGCTAACCCGGGACAGGAACTACGAGCAGTACTTC. This translates into CAGSQLTRDRNYEQYF.

J is TRBJ2-6 and V is TRBV6-5; D possibly corresponds to TRBD2 (7 bases). Germline V gives CDR1 MNHEY, CDR2 SVGAGI. Trimming stripped 3 bases from V and 4 bases from J, with 13 bases between. The CDR3 is made up of 16 amino acids. CDR3 loop: CASSYGRGAGANVLTF. The CDR3 DNA reads as TGTGCCAGCAGTTATGGGAGGGGGGCAGGGGCCAACGTCCTGACTTTC.

The chain recombines TRBV6-1 with TRBJ1-2; no definite D call. V was cut by 7 bases and J by 0 bases, with 12 bases left in between. The CDR3 covers 14 residues. Germline V CDR1 and CDR2: MNHNS, SASEGT. The CDR3 spells CASMPGRPNYGYTF. The CDR3 region has the DNA TGTGCCAGCATGCCGGGGAGACCTAACTATGGCTACACCTTC.

This clonotype was recorded a few times. The rearrangement joins TRBV29-1 to TRBJ2-4; the match to TRBD2 covers 9 bases. Trimming cost V 4 bases and J 13 bases; bases outside gene matches: 11. The V gene's germline CDR1 is SQVTM and CDR2 ANQGSEA. The CDR3 runs to 13 residues. CDR3 in DNA: TGCAGCGTTGGGGGACTAGCAGGTGGTGAGCAGTACTTC. This encodes CSVGGLAGGEQYF.

This clonotype was seen only a few times. The chain employs TRBV7-8 and TRBJ2-3; 7 bases are a match to TRBD2. The CDR3 has 16 amino acids. V dropped 1 base and J dropped 6; count of bases not matched to a gene: 10. Germline V gives CDR1 SGHVS, CDR2 FQNEAQ. The CDR3 sequence: CASSLERDQSGDTQYF. For the CDR3, the DNA is TGTGCCAGCAGCTTAGAGCGGGACCAAAGTGGGGATACGCAGTATTTT.

V is TRBV20-1 and J is TRBJ1-2; possibly TRBD1 for D (6 bases). The CDR3 is made up of 13 amino acids. The germline V and J ends were trimmed by 1 base and 8 bases, with 14 bases remaining between them. The germline gives CDR1 DFQATT, CDR2 SNEGSKA (reference sequence). Written as DNA, the CDR3 is TGCAGTGCTAGAGTGGAACAGGGTAGGGGCTACACCTTC. It specifies CSARVEQGRGYTF.

This clonotype was recorded a few times. The V gene is TRBV6-5, the J gene TRBJ2-7, with 8 bases aligning to TRBD2. Germline loops: CDR1 MNHEY, CDR2 SVGAGI. The CDR3 has 19 residues. V was pared by 2 bases and J by 3 bases, with 18 bases of the junction left unmatched. The CDR3 bases are TGTGCCAGCAGTTACGGGGGGCCCCCGGGACGAGCGGGAGTCTACGAGCAGTACTTC. This translates into CASSYGGPPGRAGVYEQYF.

This clonotype was counted many times. The chain carries TRBV9 and TRBJ2-3; D is undetermined. Germline V gene data show CDR1 as SGDLS and CDR2 as YYNGEE. Trimming took off 0 bases at V and 6 bases at J, with 2 bases between the two ends. The CDR3 runs 11 residues. The CDR3: CASSVEDTQYF. As DNA, the CDR3 is TGTGCCAGCAGCGTAGAGGATACGCAGTATTTT. The full variable domain, in which reference TRBV9 and TRBJ2-3 provide the parts outside the CDR3, is DSGVTQTPKHLITATGQRVTLRCSPRSGDLSVYWYQQSLDQGLQFLIQYYNGEERAKGNILERFSAQQFPDLHSELNLSSLELGDSALYFCASSVEDTQYFGPGTRLTVL.

The chain links TRBV3-1 to TRBJ2-1; D remains unclear. Trimming pared 3 bases from V and 9 bases from J, leaving 9 bases between. The CDR3 contains 12 residues. Per the germline V gene, CDR1 is LGHDT and CDR2 is YNNKEL (reference sequence). The CDR3 reads CASSHLRSEQFF. The CDR3 nucleotides are TGTGCCAGCAGCCATCTAAGGAGTGAGCAGTTCTTC.

V and J are TRBV4-2 and TRBJ2-7; D unclear. Trimming removed 1 base at V and 5 bases at J, with 21 bases between. Germline CDR1 is LGHNA and CDR2 is YNFKEQ. The CDR3 consists of 17 residues. CDR3 loop: CASSQVGRSGVRDEQYF. In nucleotides, the CDR3 is TGTGCCAGCAGCCAAGTAGGGCGGAGTGGGGTTAGGGACGAGCAGTACTTC.

The rearrangement joins TRBV7-9 to TRBJ1-2; 7 nucleotides line up with TRBD1. Unmatched junction bases numbered 6, after V lost 7 bases and J lost 4 bases. The CDR3 is made up of 13 amino acids. Per the germline V gene, CDR1 is SEHNR and CDR2 is FQNEAQ (reference sequence). The CDR3 DNA follows: TGTGCCAGCATCGAGGACAGGTCCTATGGCTACACCTTC. It is translated as CASIEDRSYGYTF. Supplemented by reference TRBV7-9 and TRBJ1-2, the full variable domain reads DTGVSQNPRHKITKRGQNVTFRCDPISEHNRLYWYRQTLGQGPEFLTYFQNEAQLEKSRLLSDRFSAERPKGSFSTLEIQRTEQGDSAMYLCASIEDRSYGYTFGSGTRLTVV.

J is TRBJ2-3 and V is TRBV28; D remains ambiguous. The germline V and J ends were trimmed by 2 bases and 2 bases, with 8 bases remaining between them. Germline loops: CDR1 MDHEN, CDR2 SYDVKM. The CDR3 is 14 amino acids. CDR3 region: CASSLHGNTDTQYF. CDR3 sequence (DNA): TGTGCCAGCAGTTTACACGGCAACACAGATACGCAGTATTTT.

This clonotype was observed a handful of times. The rearrangement links TRBV9 to TRBJ2-2; TRBD2 might be the D (5 bases). Germline V gene lookup returns CDR1 SGDLS and CDR2 YYNGEE. Trimming shortened V by 0 bases and J by 4 bases, and 16 bases separated the two germline ends. This CDR3 is built from 17 residues. The CDR3 bases are TGTGCCAGCAGCGTAGTTTCCCGGGTAGGAGGCACCGGGGAGCTGTTTTTT. This translates into CASSVVSRVGGTGELFF.

V and J are TRBV20-1 and TRBJ2-5, with 8 nucleotides matching TRBD1. Per the germline V gene, CDR1 is DFQATT and CDR2 is SNEGSKA (reference sequence). The junction had 8 bases not matched to a gene; V was cut back by 3 bases and J by 11 bases. This CDR3 is built from 12 residues. The CDR3 loop reads CSARTGEYGQYF. CDR3 DNA: TGCAGTGCTAGGACAGGGGAGTACGGGCAGTACTTC.

Comments on this clonotype: A much larger clone is a single base away; this may be a read error. The rearrangement links TRBV7-2 to TRBJ2-7; D tentatively reads TRBD1 or TRBD2 (7 bases each). V shed 5 bases and J shed 7 bases, with 27 bases lying between them. Germline V lookup: CDR1 SGHTA, CDR2 FQGNSA. CDR3 length: 17 residues. CDR3 residues: CASSPTRETGIYNEQYF. The CDR3 nucleotides read TGTGCCAGCAGCCCTACGCGGGAGACAGGGATCTACAATGAGCAGTACTTC.

The chain joins TRBV11-2 to TRBJ2-4, with 13 positions matching TRBD2. Matching the DNA end better, TRBJ2-7 makes the J call doubtful. This CDR3 comprises 15 residues. Germline V gene data show CDR1 as SGHAT and CDR2 as FQNNGV. This CDR3 is CASSFGTSGNDEQYF. The CDR3 bases are TGTGCCAGCAGCTTTGGGACTAGCGGGAACGACGAGCAGTACTTC.

This clonotype was counted only a few times. This rearrangement joins TRBV6-1 to TRBJ1-4, with TRBD1 matching 8 bases. The CDR3 extends over 14 amino acids. V shed 4 bases, J shed 8 bases, and the junction held 6 bases outside the gene matches. Germline V CDR1 and CDR2: MNHNS, SASEGT. The CDR3 sequence: CASSATGGGEKLFF. The CDR3 DNA is TGTGCCAGCAGTGCTACAGGGGGAGGGGAAAAACTGTTTTTT.

The V call is TRBV7-2, the J call TRBJ2-5; TRBD2 matches 11 bases. The germline V gene encodes CDR1 SGHTA and CDR2 FQGNSA. This CDR3 comprises 16 residues. The J segment lost 5 bases and the V segment lost 1 base, leaving 6 bases of the junction unmatched. CDR3 sequence: CASSLGSGRARETQYF. The CDR3 nucleotides read TGTGCCAGCAGCTTAGGTAGCGGGAGGGCCAGGGAGACCCAGTACTTC.

The genes are TRBV5-1 and TRBJ2-1; 9 bases map to TRBD2. Germline CDR1 reads SGHRS; CDR2 reads YFSETQ. This CDR3 is built from 15 residues. V gave up 0 bases and J gave up 3 bases; unmatched junction bases: 1. Here the CDR3 reads CASSLGSGGYNEQFF. In nucleotides, the CDR3 is TGCGCCAGCAGCTTGGGTAGCGGGGGCTACAATGAGCAGTTCTTC.

This clonotype was seen at least ten times. This chain joins TRBV6-5 and TRBJ2-7, with unresolved D. Germline V gene data show CDR1 as MNHEY and CDR2 as SVGAGI. Trimming stripped 6 bases from V and 2 bases from J, with 14 bases between. The CDR3 has 14 residues. The CDR3 nucleotides are TGTGCCAGCAGCAGCTACTCTGGACCCTACGAGCAGTACTTC. It yields the protein CASSSYSGPYEQYF.

The V gene is TRBV3-1, the J gene TRBJ2-3, with TRBD2 matching 12 bases. Trimming at V came to 5 bases and at J to 9 bases, leaving 6 bases not matched to a gene. The CDR3 covers 14 residues. CDR1 and CDR2 (germline): LGHDT, YNNKEL (reference sequence). The CDR3 DNA sequence: TGTGCCAGCAGCACGGGACTAGCGGGTTTGACGCAGTATTTT. Its protein product is CASSTGLAGLTQYF.

As to this clonotype: A much larger clone lies one base from this, so it may be a read error. The chain links TRBV7-9 to TRBJ2-7; D is undetermined. CDR1 is SEHNR and CDR2 is FQNEAQ in the germline V gene (reference sequence). The V end was cut by 4 bases, the J end by 3 bases, with 16 bases between. This CDR3 comprises 15 residues. The CDR3 here is CASSSSDGSGYEQYF. The CDR3 nucleotides are TGTGCCAGCAGCTCCTCGGACGGGTCCGGCTACGAGCAGTACTTC.

The rearrangement links TRBV28 to TRBJ2-3; weak D call: TRBD2 (5 bases). The CDR3 has 16 residues. The V and J ends lost 5 bases and 0 bases respectively, with 15 bases between them. The germline gives CDR1 MDHEN, CDR2 SYDVKM. CDR3 region: CASSRQLVPSTDTQYF. CDR3 nucleotide sequence: TGTGCCAGCAGTCGACAACTAGTTCCCAGCACAGATACGCAGTATTTT. Filled out from reference TRBV28 and TRBJ2-3, the complete variable domain reads DVKVTQSSRYLVKRTGEKVFLECVQDMDHENMFWYRQDPGLGLRLIYFSYDVKMKEKGDIPEGYSVSREKKERFSLILESASTNQTSMYLCASSRQLVPSTDTQYFGPGTRLTVL.

This clonotype was picked up many times. J is TRBJ2-7 and V is TRBV11-2; 8 bases fit TRBD1. V lost 3 bases to trimming and J lost 3 bases; unmatched junction nucleotides: 1. CDR1 SGHAT and CDR2 FQNNGV come from the germline V gene. The CDR3 has 13 amino acids. CDR3 residues: CASSFTGGYEQYF. CDR3 nucleotide sequence: TGTGCCAGCAGCTTTACAGGGGGCTACGAGCAGTACTTC.

This clonotype showed up just a few times. This chain uses TRBV12-3 or TRBV12-4 with TRBJ2-1; 10 bases map to TRBD2. J gave up 10 bases and V 7 bases, and 10 bases lay outside the gene matches. The CDR3 is made up of 14 amino acids. The CDR3 coding sequence is TGTGCCAGCACCGAGCGGGAGGGCCCCCAGGAGCAGTTCTTC. Protein: CASTEREGPQEQFF.